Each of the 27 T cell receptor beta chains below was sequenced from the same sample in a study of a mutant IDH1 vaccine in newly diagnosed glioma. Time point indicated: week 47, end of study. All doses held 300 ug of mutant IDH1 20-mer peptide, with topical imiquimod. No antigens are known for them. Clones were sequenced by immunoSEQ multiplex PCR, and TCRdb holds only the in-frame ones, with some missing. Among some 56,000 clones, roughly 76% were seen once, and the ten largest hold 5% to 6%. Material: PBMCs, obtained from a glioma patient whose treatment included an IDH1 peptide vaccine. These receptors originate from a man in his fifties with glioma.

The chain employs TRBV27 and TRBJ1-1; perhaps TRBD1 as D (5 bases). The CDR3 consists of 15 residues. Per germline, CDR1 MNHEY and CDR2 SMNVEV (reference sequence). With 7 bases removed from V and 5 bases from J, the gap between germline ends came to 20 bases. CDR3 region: CASTSGASWQTEAFF. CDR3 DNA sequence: TGTGCCAGCACCAGCGGGGCCTCGTGGCAAACTGAAGCTTTCTTT.

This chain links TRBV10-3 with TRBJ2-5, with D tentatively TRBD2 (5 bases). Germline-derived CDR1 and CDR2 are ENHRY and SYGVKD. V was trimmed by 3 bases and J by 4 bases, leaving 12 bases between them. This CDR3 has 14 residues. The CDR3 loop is CAISDPREGETQYF. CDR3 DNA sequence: TGTGCCATCAGTGACCCTCGGGAAGGAGAGACCCAGTACTTC.

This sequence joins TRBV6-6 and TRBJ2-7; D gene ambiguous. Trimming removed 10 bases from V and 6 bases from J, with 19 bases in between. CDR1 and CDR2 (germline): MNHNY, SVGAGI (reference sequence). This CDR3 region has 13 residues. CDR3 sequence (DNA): TGTGCCATTAAAGGTCCCCGGGTCTCCGAGCAGTACTTC. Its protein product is CAIKGPRVSEQYF.

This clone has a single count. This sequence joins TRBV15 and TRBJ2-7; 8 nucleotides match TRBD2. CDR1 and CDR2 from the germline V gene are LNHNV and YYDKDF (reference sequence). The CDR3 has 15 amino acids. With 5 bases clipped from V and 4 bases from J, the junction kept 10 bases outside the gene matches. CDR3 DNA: TGTGCCACCAGCTCCGGGGGGGGTGGCGGTTACGAGCAGTACTTC. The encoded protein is CATSSGGGGGYEQYF. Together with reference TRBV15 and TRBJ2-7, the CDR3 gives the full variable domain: DAMVIQNPRYQVTQFGKPVTLSCSQTLNHNVMYWYQQKSSQAPKLLFHYYDKDFNNEADTPDNFQSRRPNTSFCFLDIRSPGLGDTAMYLCATSSGGGGGYEQYFGPGTRLTVT.

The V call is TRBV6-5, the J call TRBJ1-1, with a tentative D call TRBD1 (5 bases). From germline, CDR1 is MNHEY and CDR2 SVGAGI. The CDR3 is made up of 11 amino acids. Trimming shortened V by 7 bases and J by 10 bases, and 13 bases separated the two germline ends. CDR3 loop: CASTTGLRAFF. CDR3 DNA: TGTGCCAGCACCACGGGGCTTAGAGCTTTCTTT.

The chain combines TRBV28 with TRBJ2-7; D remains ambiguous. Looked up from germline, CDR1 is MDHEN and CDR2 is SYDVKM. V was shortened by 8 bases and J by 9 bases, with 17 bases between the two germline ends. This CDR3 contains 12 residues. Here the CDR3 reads CASSSPLRGQYF. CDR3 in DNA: TGTGCCAGCTCCTCCCCTTTACGCGGGCAGTACTTC.

The CDR3 reads CASSSDRLGAFF. CDR3 bases: TGCGCCAGCAGCTCGGACAGGTTGGGAGCTTTCTTT. V gene TRBV5-1 combines with J gene TRBJ1-1; TRBD1 aligns across 7 bases. Germline assignment: CDR1 SGHRS and CDR2 YFSETQ. The V and J ends lost 3 bases and 10 bases, in that order; junction bases with no gene match: 6. CDR3 length: 12 residues.

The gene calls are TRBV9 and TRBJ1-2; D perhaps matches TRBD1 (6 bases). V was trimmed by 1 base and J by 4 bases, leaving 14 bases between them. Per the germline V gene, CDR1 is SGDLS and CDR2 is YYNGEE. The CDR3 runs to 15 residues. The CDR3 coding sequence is TGTGCCAGCAGCGTAACTACGGGACAAGTCTATGGCTACACCTTC. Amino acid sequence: CASSVTTGQVYGYTF.

In nucleotides, the CDR3 is TGTGCCAGCAGTTTTCTGCCCTTCCAGCCCCAGCATTTT. As protein: CASSFLPFQPQHF. The chain carries TRBV6-6 and TRBJ1-5, with no clear D. CDR3 size: 13 residues. Germline values: CDR1 MNHNY, CDR2 SVGAGI (reference sequence). Between the trimmed V and J ends, which lost 4 bases and 7 bases, there was a span of 11 bases.

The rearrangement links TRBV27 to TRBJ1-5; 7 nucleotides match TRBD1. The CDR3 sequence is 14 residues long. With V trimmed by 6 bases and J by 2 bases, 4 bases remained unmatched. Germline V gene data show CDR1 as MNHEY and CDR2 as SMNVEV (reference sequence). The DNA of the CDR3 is TGTGCCAGCAGGAGACAGGGTGGCAATCAGCCCCAGCATTTT. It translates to CASRRQGGNQPQHF.

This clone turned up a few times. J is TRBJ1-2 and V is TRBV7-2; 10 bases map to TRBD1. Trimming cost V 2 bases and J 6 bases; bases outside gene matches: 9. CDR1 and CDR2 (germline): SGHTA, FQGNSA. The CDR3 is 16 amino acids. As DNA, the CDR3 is TGTGCCAGCAGCTTATCTCGACAGGGGGCGGGGAATGGCTACACCTTC. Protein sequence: CASSLSRQGAGNGYTF.

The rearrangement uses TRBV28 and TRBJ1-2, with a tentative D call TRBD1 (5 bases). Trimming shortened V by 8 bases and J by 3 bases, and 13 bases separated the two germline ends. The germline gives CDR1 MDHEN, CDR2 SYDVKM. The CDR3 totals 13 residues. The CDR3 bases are TGTGCCAGCTGGGGGGTCACAGACTATGGCTACACCTTC. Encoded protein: CASWGVTDYGYTF.

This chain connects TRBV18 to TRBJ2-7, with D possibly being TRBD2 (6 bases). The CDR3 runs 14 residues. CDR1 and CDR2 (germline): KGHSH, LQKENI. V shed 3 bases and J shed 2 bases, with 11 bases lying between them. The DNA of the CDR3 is TGTGCCAGCTCACCCCCGGGACTCGCCTACGAGCAGTACTTC. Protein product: CASSPPGLAYEQYF.

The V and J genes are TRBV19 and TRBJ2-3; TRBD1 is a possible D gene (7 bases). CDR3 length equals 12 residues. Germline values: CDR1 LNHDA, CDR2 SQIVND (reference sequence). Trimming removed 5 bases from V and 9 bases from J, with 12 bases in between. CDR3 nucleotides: TGTGCCAGTAGTGCCAGGGGGGAAACGCAGTATTTT. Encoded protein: CASSARGETQYF. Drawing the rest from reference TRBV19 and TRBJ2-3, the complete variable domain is DGGITQSPKYLFRKEGQNVTLSCEQNLNHDAMYWYRQDPGQGLRLIYYSQIVNDFQKGDIAEGYSVSREKKESFPLTVTSAQKNPTAFYLCASSARGETQYFGPGTRLTVL.

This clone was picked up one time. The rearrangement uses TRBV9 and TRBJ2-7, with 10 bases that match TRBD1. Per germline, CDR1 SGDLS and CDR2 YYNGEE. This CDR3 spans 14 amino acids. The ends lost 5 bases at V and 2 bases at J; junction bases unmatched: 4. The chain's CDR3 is CASSRTGGTYEQYF. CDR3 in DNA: TGTGCCAGCAGTCGGACAGGGGGAACCTACGAGCAGTACTTC.

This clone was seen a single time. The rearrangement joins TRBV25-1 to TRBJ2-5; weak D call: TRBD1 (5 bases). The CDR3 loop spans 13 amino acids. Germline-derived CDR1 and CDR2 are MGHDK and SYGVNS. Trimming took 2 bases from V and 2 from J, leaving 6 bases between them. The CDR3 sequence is CASSEPGQETQYF. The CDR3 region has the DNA TGTGCCAGCAGTGAACCAGGGCAAGAGACCCAGTACTTC.

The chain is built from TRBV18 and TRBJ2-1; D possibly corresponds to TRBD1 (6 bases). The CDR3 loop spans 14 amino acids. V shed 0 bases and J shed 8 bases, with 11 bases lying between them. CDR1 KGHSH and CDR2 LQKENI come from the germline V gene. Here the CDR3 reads CASSPPGARDEQFF. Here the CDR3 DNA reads TGTGCCAGCTCACCACCGGGGGCTCGGGATGAGCAGTTCTTC.

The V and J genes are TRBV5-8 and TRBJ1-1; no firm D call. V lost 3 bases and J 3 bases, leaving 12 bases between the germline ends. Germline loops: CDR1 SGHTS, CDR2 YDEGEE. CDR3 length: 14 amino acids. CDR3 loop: CASSSVFPDTEAFF. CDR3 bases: TGTGCCAGCAGCTCGGTCTTCCCGGACACTGAAGCTTTCTTT.

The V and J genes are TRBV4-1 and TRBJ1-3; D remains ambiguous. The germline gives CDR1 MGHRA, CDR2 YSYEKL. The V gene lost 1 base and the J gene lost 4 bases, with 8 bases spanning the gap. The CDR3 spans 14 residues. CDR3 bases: TGCGCCAGCAGCCAAGGAGGCAGAGGAAACACCATATATTTT. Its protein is CASSQGGRGNTIYF.

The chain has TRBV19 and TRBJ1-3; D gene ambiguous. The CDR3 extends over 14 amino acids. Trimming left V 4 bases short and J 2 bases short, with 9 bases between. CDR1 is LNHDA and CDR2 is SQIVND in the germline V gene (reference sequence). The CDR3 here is CASSKWGAGNTIYF. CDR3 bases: TGTGCCAGTAGTAAGTGGGGAGCTGGAAACACCATATATTTT.

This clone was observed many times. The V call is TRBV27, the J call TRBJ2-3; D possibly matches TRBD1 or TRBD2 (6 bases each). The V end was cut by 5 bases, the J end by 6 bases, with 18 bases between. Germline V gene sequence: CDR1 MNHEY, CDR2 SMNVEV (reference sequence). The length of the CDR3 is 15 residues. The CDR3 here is CASSKGRGPGDTQYF. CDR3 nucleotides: TGTGCCAGCAGTAAGGGACGGGGGCCAGGTGATACGCAGTATTTT.

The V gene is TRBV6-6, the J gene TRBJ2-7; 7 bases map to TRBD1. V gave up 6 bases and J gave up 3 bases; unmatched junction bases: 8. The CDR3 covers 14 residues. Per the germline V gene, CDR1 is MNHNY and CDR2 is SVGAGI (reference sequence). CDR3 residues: CASRDSDRRYEQYF. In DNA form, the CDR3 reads TGTGCCAGCAGGGACTCGGACAGGCGCTACGAGCAGTACTTC.

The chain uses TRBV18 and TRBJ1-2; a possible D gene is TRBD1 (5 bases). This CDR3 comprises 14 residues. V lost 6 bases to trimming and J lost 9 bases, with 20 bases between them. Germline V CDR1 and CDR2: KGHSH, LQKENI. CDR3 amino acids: CASSLGASRESYTF. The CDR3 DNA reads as TGTGCCAGCTCCCTAGGGGCCTCAAGGGAGAGCTACACCTTC.

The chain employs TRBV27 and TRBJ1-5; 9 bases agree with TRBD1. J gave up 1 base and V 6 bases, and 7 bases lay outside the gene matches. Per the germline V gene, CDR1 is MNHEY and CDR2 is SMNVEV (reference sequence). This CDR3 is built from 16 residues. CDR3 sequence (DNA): TGTGCCAGCAGCCCACAGGGGGCGCGCAGCAATCAGCCCCAGCATTTT. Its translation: CASSPQGARSNQPQHF.

CDR3 nucleotides: TGCAGCGTTGAGACGGAAGGGACTAGACCAGGGGGTGAGCAGTTCTTC. It translates to CSVETEGTRPGGEQFF. The chain couples TRBV29-1 to TRBJ2-1, with D tentatively TRBD2 (8 bases). V was trimmed by 3 bases and J by 9 bases, leaving 24 bases between them. The CDR3 is 16 amino acids. CDR1 SQVTM and CDR2 ANQGSEA come from the germline V gene.

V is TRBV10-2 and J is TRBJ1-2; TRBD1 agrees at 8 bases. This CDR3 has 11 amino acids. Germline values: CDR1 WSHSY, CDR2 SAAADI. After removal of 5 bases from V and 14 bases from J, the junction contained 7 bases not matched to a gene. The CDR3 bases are TGCGCCAGCAGTACCGGACAGGGCTTAACCTTC. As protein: CASSTGQGLTF.

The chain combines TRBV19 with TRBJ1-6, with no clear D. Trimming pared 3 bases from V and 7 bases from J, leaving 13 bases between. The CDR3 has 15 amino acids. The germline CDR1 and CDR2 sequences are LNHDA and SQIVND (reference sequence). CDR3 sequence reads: CASSIMGGVNSPLHF. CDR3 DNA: TGTGCCAGTAGTATCATGGGTGGGGTCAATTCACCCCTCCACTTT.